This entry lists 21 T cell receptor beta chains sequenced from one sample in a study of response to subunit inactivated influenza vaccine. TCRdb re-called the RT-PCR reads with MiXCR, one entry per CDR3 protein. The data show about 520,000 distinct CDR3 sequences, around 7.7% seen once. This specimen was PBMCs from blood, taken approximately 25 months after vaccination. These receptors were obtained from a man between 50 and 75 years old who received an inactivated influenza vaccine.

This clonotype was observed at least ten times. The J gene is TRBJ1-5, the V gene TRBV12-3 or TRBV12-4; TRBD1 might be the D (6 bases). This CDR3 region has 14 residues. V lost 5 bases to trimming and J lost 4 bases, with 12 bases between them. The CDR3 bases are TGTGCCAGCAGTGACAGGTCGCGGAATCAGCCCCAGCATTTT. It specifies CASSDRSRNQPQHF.

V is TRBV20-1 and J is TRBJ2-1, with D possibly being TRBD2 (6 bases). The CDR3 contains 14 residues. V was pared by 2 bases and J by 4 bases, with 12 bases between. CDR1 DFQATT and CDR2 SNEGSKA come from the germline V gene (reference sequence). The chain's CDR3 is CSARSRERYNEQFF. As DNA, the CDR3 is TGCAGTGCTAGAAGTCGGGAGAGGTACAATGAGCAGTTCTTC.

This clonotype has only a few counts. The CDR3, as DNA: TGTGCCAGCAGCTTAATGGGACTAGCGACCGGGGAGACCCAGTACTTC. Amino acid sequence: CASSLMGLATGETQYF. The chain joins TRBV11-1 to TRBJ2-5; 10 bases are shared with TRBD2. Germline CDR1 is SGHAT and CDR2 is FQDESV (reference sequence). The CDR3 length is 16 residues. V gave up 2 bases and J gave up 5 bases; unmatched junction bases: 8. The full variable domain, its missing parts supplied by reference TRBV11-1 and TRBJ2-5, is EAEVAQSPRYKITEKSQAVAFWCDPISGHATLYWYRQILGQGPELLVQFQDESVVDDSQLPKDRFSAERLKGVDSTLKIQPAELGDSAMYLCASSLMGLATGETQYFGPGTRLLVL.

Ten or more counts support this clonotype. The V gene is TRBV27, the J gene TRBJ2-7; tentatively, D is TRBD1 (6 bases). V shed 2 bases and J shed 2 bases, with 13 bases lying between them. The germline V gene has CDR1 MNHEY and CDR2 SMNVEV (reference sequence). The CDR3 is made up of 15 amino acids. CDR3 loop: CASSLGGAEAYEQYF. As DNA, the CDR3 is TGTGCCAGCAGTTTAGGGGGCGCCGAAGCCTACGAGCAGTACTTC.

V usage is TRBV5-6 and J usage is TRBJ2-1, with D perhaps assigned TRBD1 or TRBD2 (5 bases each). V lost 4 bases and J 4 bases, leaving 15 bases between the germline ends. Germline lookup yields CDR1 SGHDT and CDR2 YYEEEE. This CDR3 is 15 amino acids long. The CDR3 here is CASSPGPGYYNEQFF. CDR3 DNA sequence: TGTGCCAGCAGCCCGGGGCCGGGCTATTACAATGAGCAGTTCTTC.

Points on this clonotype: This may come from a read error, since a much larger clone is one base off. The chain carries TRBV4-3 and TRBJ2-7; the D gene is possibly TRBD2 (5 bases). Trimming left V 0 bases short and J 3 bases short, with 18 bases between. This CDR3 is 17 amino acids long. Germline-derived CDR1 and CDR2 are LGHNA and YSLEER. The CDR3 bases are TGCGCCAGCAGCCAAGATCCGAGGCGTCGGGGTGGCTACGAGCAGTACTTC. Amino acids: CASSQDPRRRGGYEQYF.

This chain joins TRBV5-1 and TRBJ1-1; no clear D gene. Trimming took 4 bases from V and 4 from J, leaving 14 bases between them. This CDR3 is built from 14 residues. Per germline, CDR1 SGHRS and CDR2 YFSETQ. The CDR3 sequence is CASSRDPRGTEAFF. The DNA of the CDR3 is TGCGCCAGCAGCCGAGACCCCCGGGGCACTGAAGCTTTCTTT. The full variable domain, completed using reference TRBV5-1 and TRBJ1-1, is KAGVTQTPRYLIKTRGQQVTLSCSPISGHRSVSWYQQTPGQGLQFLFEYFSETQRNKGNFPGRFSGRQFSNSRSEMNVSTLELGDSALYLCASSRDPRGTEAFFGQGTRLTVV.

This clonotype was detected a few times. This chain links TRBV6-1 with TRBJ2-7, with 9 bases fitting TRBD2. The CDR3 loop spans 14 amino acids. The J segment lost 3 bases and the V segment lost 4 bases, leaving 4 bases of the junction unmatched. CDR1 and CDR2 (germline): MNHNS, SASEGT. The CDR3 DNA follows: TGTGCCAGCAGTGGGCTAGCGGGGAACTACGAGCAGTACTTC. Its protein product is CASSGLAGNYEQYF.

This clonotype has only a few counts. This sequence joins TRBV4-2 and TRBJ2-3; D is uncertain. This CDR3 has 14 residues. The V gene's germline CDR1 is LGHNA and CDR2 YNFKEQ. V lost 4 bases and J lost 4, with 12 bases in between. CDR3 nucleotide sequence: TGTGCCAGCAGCCCCCGACGGGCGGCAGATACGCAGTATTTT. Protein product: CASSPRRAADTQYF.

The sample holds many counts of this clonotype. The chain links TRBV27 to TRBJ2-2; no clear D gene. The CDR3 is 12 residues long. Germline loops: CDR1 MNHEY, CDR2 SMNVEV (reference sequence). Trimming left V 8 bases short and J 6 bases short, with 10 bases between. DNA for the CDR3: TGTGCCAGCCGCAACCTTGCCGGGGAGCTGTTTTTT. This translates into CASRNLAGELFF.

Here the CDR3 reads CASSLGRASYYEQYF. DNA for the CDR3: TGCGCCAGCAGCTTGGGTAGGGCTAGCTACTACGAGCAGTACTTC. The rearrangement uses TRBV5-1 and TRBJ2-7; tentative D call: TRBD2 (5 bases). V was cut by 0 bases and J by 3 bases, with 13 bases left in between. CDR3 size: 15 residues. Per the germline V gene, CDR1 is SGHRS and CDR2 is YFSETQ.

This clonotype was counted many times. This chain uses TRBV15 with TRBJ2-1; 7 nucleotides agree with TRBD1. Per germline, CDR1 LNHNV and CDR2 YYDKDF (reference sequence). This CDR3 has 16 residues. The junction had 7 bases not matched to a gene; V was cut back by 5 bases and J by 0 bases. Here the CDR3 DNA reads TGTGCCACCAGCGGTGGACAGGTATCCTCCTACAATGAGCAGTTCTTC. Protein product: CATSGGQVSSYNEQFF.

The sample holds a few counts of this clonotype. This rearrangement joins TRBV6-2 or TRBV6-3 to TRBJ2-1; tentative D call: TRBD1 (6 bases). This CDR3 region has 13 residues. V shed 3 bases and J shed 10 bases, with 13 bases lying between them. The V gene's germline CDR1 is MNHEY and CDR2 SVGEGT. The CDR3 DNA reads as TGTGCCAGCAGTTATCAGGGGCTTGGCGAGCAGTTCTTC. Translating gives CASSYQGLGEQFF.

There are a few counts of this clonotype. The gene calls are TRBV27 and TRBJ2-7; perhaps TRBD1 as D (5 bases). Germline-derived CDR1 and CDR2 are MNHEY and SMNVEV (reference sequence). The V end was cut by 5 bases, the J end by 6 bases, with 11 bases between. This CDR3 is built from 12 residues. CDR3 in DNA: TGTGCCAGCAGTCCCCTAAGGGGCGAGCAGTACTTC. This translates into CASSPLRGEQYF.

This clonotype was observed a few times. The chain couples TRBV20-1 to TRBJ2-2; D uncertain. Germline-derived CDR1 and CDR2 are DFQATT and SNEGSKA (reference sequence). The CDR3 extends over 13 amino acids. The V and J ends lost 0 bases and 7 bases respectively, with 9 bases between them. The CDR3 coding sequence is TGCAGTGCTAGAGATTCGAAGGGCGGGGAGCTGTTTTTT. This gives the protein CSARDSKGGELFF.

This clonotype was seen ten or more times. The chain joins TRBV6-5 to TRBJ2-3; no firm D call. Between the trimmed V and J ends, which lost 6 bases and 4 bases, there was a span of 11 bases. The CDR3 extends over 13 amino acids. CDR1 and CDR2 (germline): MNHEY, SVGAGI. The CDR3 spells CASRTYPSDTQYF. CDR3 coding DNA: TGTGCCAGCAGAACCTATCCCTCAGATACGCAGTATTTT.

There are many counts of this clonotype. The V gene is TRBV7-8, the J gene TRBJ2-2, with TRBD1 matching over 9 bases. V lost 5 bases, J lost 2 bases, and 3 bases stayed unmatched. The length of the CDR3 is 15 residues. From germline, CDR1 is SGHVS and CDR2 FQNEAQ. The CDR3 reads CASSNTGGNTGELFF. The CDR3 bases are TGTGCCAGCAGCAACACAGGGGGCAACACCGGGGAGCTGTTTTTT.

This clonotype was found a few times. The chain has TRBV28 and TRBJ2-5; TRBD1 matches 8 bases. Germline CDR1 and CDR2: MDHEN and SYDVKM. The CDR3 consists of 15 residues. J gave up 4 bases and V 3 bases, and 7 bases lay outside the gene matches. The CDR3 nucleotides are TGTGCCAGCAGTTTGAGGACAGGGATGGGAGAGACCCAGTACTTC. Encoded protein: CASSLRTGMGETQYF.

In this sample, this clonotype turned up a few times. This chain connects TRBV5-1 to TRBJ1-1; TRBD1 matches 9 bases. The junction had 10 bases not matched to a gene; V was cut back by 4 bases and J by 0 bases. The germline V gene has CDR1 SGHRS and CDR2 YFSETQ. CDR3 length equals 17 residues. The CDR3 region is CASSPNYRGPVNTEAFF. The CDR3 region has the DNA TGCGCCAGCAGCCCCAACTACAGGGGGCCTGTGAACACTGAAGCTTTCTTT.

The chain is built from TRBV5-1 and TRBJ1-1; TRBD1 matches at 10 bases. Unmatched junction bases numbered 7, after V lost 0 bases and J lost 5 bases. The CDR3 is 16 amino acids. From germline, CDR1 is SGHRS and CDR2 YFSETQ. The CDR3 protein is CASSLAGTGAGTEAFF. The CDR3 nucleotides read TGCGCCAGCAGCTTGGCGGGGACAGGGGCAGGTACTGAAGCTTTCTTT.

The CDR3 loop reads CSARDTQNTDTQYF. The CDR3 region has the DNA TGCAGTGCTAGAGACACCCAGAACACAGATACGCAGTATTTT. V and J are TRBV20-1 and TRBJ2-3; D unresolved. From germline, CDR1 is DFQATT and CDR2 SNEGSKA (reference sequence). This CDR3 contains 14 residues. V dropped 0 bases and J dropped 2 bases, with 9 bases sitting between them.